This passage covers 19 T cell receptor beta chains from one sample sequenced in a study of T-cell reconstitution after alpha-beta-depleted transplantation in children (dated by TCRdb to 2015 to 2016). Libraries were prepared through PCR. The sequencer was an Illumina HiSeq 2500. TCR library preparation used molecular barcoding, with unique molecular identifiers applied to normalize quantification of the TCRbeta repertoire. TCRdb passed the public sequencing reads through fastp at Q25 and MiXCR, retaining productive beta sequences. A single entry per CDR3 protein holds the most common genes and DNA from its merged rows. For this sample the table gives 200,000 to 250,000 distinct CDR3 sequences, of which more than 10% were detected only once. The ten largest clones capture about 2.6% of the sample. This material consisted of PBMCs from the stem cell graft donor, taken from the stem cell graft. Every receptor here comes from a human donor who donated a stem cell graft to a child with acute lymphoblastic leukemia.

This clonotype has a count of ten or more. This chain connects TRBV6-2 or TRBV6-3 to TRBJ2-5; 9 nucleotides align to TRBD2. CDR1 and CDR2 from the germline V gene are MNHEY and SVGEGT. V dropped 1 base and J dropped 5; count of bases not matched to a gene: 11. There are 17 residues in the CDR3. CDR3: CASSYWTGLAVGETQYF. The CDR3 DNA reads TGTGCCAGCAGTTACTGGACGGGACTAGCTGTAGGGGAGACCCAGTACTTC.

This clonotype was seen at least ten times. The rearrangement links TRBV2 to TRBJ2-2; D ambiguous. Germline CDR1 and CDR2: SNHLY and FYNNEI. This CDR3 has 15 residues. V shed 0 bases and J shed 2 bases, with 7 bases lying between them. Written as DNA, the CDR3 is TGTGCCAGCAGTGAAGCACAGAAAAACACCGGGGAGCTGTTTTTT. Protein: CASSEAQKNTGELFF.

Turning to this clonotype: A read error is possible here, since a much larger clone lies one base away. V gene TRBV20-1 combines with J gene TRBJ1-5; no clear D gene. The length of the CDR3 is 14 residues. Trimming removed 2 bases from V and 5 bases from J, with 13 bases in between. CDR1 DFQATT and CDR2 SNEGSKA come from the germline V gene (reference sequence). CDR3 in amino acids: CSARQPQSDQPQHF. CDR3 nucleotides: TGCAGTGCTAGACAGCCTCAAAGCGATCAGCCCCAGCATTTT.

There are many counts of this clonotype. The J gene is TRBJ2-3, the V gene TRBV7-9; D is perhaps TRBD2 (6 bases). Per germline, CDR1 SEHNR and CDR2 FQNEAQ (reference sequence). The V end was cut by 4 bases, the J end by 5 bases, with 13 bases between. This CDR3 comprises 14 residues. The CDR3 DNA reads TGTGCCAGCAGCTACGAGGGAGCGGGAGATACGCAGTATTTT. Encoded protein: CASSYEGAGDTQYF.

This clonotype was detected many times. This chain uses TRBV9 with TRBJ2-1; 15 bases line up with TRBD2. The trim removed 2 bases at V and 5 bases at J, leaving 5 bases unmatched. Germline loops: CDR1 SGDLS, CDR2 YYNGEE. This CDR3 comprises 17 residues. The CDR3, as DNA: TGTGCCAGCAGCGTTAGGACTAGCGGGAGGGGAAACAATGAGCAGTTCTTC. As protein: CASSVRTSGRGNNEQFF.

This clonotype has a handful of counts. The rearrangement joins TRBV18 to TRBJ2-5, with TRBD2 as a possible D gene (5 bases). Germline CDR1 and CDR2: KGHSH and LQKENI. This CDR3 region has 14 residues. The V and J ends lost 3 bases and 3 bases respectively, with 11 bases between them. As DNA, the CDR3 is TGTGCCAGCTCACCGTCCCACGGGAAAGAGACCCAGTACTTC. This sequence encodes CASSPSHGKETQYF.

This clonotype was counted only a few times. The chain recombines TRBV12-3 or TRBV12-4 with TRBJ1-4; no firm D call. V was cut by 6 bases and J by 14 bases, with 16 bases left in between. The CDR3 runs 12 residues. This chain's CDR3 is CASRNQGFRLFF. The CDR3 DNA follows: TGTGCCAGCAGGAACCAAGGGTTTCGGCTGTTTTTT.

Ten or more counts support this clonotype. The gene calls are TRBV5-1 and TRBJ1-5; 9 bases line up with TRBD1. The junction had 10 bases not matched to a gene; V was cut back by 4 bases and J by 5 bases. Germline CDR1 and CDR2: SGHRS and YFSETQ. CDR3 length: 16 amino acids. In nucleotides, the CDR3 is TGCGCCAGCAGCCCCGGGACAGGGAAACCGGATCAGCCCCAGCATTTT. Translation: CASSPGTGKPDQPQHF.

This clonotype occurred many times. The chain combines TRBV7-2 with TRBJ2-7, with 8 bases lining up with TRBD2. Germline V lookup: CDR1 SGHTA, CDR2 FQGNSA. The CDR3 has 14 residues. V lost 2 bases, J lost 5 bases, and 5 bases stayed unmatched. The CDR3 nucleotides read TGTGCCAGCAGCTTACGGGGGGGCCAAAACGAGCAGTACTTC. Amino acids: CASSLRGGQNEQYF.

The chain couples TRBV5-6 to TRBJ2-7; 7 bases are shared with TRBD2. Germline V lookup: CDR1 SGHDT, CDR2 YYEEEE. V gave up 6 bases and J gave up 4 bases; unmatched junction bases: 7. The CDR3 loop spans 13 amino acids. CDR3 sequence (DNA): TGTGCCAGCACGGGCGGCGGGGGATACGAGCAGTACTTC. Translation: CASTGGGGYEQYF.

This clonotype was seen many times. The chain recombines TRBV12-3 or TRBV12-4 with TRBJ2-7; D is perhaps TRBD2 (6 bases). CDR3 size: 15 residues. The V end lost 1 base, the J end lost 5 bases, and 15 bases lay between the germline ends. The CDR3 DNA follows: TGTGCCAGCAGTTTAGTTTTGGGGGAGGAGGACGAGCAGTACTTC. Translating it yields CASSLVLGEEDEQYF.

This clonotype has ten or more counts. Here the CDR3 reads CSAAATGLQETQYF. The DNA of the CDR3 is TGCAGTGCTGCGGCAACAGGGTTACAAGAGACCCAGTACTTC. The chain recombines TRBV20-1 with TRBJ2-5; tentatively, D is TRBD1 (6 bases). The CDR3 is 14 amino acids. The V and J ends lost 5 bases and 2 bases respectively, with 15 bases between them. CDR1 and CDR2 from the germline V gene are DFQATT and SNEGSKA (reference sequence).

This clonotype was seen at least ten times. The chain carries TRBV6-2 or TRBV6-3 and TRBJ1-2, with D possibly TRBD1 on 6 matching bases. Germline CDR1 reads MNHEY; CDR2 reads SVGEGT. The ends were cut back, 1 base at V and 6 bases at J, with 12 bases in the middle. This CDR3 comprises 14 residues. As DNA, the CDR3 is TGTGCCAGCAGTTACTACAGGGACATGGATGGCTACACCTTC. It encodes CASSYYRDMDGYTF.

This clonotype was counted many times. This chain uses TRBV10-3 with TRBJ2-7, with D uncertain. Germline values: CDR1 ENHRY, CDR2 SYGVKD. V was cut by 0 bases and J by 3 bases, with 15 bases left in between. This CDR3 is 16 amino acids long. The CDR3 protein is CAISESGRVSSYEQYF. The DNA for the CDR3 is TGTGCCATCAGTGAGTCGGGCCGGGTGTCTAGCTACGAGCAGTACTTC.

The table lists this clonotype with many counts. The CDR3 nucleotides are TGTGCCATCAGTGAGGGGGCGAGAGGAACTGAAGCTTTCTTT. This gives the protein CAISEGARGTEAFF. The chain has TRBV10-3 and TRBJ1-1; TRBD1 might be the D (5 bases). Germline-derived CDR1 and CDR2 are ENHRY and SYGVKD. CDR3 length equals 14 residues. V lost 2 bases, J lost 5 bases, and 12 bases lay in between.

This clonotype occurred many times. This rearrangement joins TRBV4-2 to TRBJ1-2; D gene uncertain. The CDR3 length is 15 residues. Germline CDR1 is LGHNA and CDR2 is YNFKEQ. V was pared by 3 bases and J by 1 base, with 12 bases between. CDR3 coding DNA: TGTGCCAGCAGCCACCGTACAGCGGATAACTATGGCTACACCTTC. This gives the protein CASSHRTADNYGYTF.

The rearrangement links TRBV5-1 to TRBJ2-3, with a weak D call TRBD1 (6 bases). The CDR3 consists of 14 residues. The germline V and J ends were trimmed by 1 base and 1 base, with 7 bases remaining between them. Germline V gene lookup returns CDR1 SGHRS and CDR2 YFSETQ. CDR3 DNA sequence: TGCGCCAGCAGCTTGACAGGGCGCACAGATACGCAGTATTTT. This codes for CASSLTGRTDTQYF.

V and J are TRBV10-3 and TRBJ1-2; D is unresolved. The CDR3 contains 15 residues. The germline V gene encodes CDR1 ENHRY and CDR2 SYGVKD. V shed 0 bases and J shed 5 bases, with 13 bases lying between them. CDR3: CAISESVRAAYGYTF. CDR3 DNA: TGTGCCATCAGTGAGTCAGTCAGAGCCGCGTATGGCTACACCTTC.

This clonotype came up many times. The rearrangement links TRBV13 to TRBJ2-7, with D maybe TRBD1 (6 bases). The CDR3 totals 13 residues. V lost 6 bases and J lost 6, with 15 bases in between. Germline assignment: CDR1 PRHDT and CDR2 FYEKMQ (reference sequence). This chain's CDR3 is CASSFGTLSEQYF. The CDR3 DNA is TGTGCCAGCAGTTTCGGGACACTCTCCGAGCAGTACTTC.